This T cell receptor beta chain came from a study of blood T cell repertoires in COVID-19. Across the study: Material from acute and convalescent COVID-19 was sourced from the United States, Italy and Spain. T cells, B-cell-depleted T cells, or PBMCs provided the cDNA or gDNA that served as material.

The CDR3 spans 15 residues. The J segment lost 1 base and the V segment lost 4 bases, leaving 5 bases of the junction unmatched. Germline CDR1 and CDR2: SGHTA and FQGNSA. Produced via immunoSEQ multiplex PCR; TCRdb's table is partial and in-frame only. This sample yields more than 100,000 clones, of which approximately 86% are seen a single time; almost 0.9% belongs to the top ten. This receptor was taken from a woman aged 50 to 60 with active or convalescent COVID-19. Sequencing was done on a sample of peripheral blood. This sequence joins TRBV7-2 and TRBJ2-5, with 8 bases lining up with TRBD2. The chain's CDR3 is CASSSHLAGQETQYF. The CDR3 DNA is TGTGCCAGCAGCTCACATCTAGCGGGCCAAGAGACCCAGTACTTC.